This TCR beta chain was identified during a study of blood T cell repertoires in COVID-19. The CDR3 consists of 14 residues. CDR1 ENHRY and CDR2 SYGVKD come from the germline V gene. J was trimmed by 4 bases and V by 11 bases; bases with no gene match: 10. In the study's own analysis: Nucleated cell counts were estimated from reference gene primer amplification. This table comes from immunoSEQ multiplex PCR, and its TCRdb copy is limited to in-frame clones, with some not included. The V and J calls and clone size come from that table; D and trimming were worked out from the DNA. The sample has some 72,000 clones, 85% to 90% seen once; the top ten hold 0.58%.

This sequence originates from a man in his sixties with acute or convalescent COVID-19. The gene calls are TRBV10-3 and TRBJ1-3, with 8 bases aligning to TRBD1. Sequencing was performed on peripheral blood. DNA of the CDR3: TGTGCCGTGTCCAGGGGGCGCGAAGGAAACACCATATATTTT. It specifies CAVSRGREGNTIYF.